This T cell receptor beta chain was sequenced for a study of T cell responses to AZD1222 COVID-19 vaccine (dated by TCRdb to the early 2020s). Regarding the complete study: A total of 233 trial participants underwent TCR sequencing, of whom about 200 had received two doses of AZD1222 and roughly 26 had received two doses of the MenACWY control vaccine. Enrollment into the trials was organized by age into subgroups of 18-55, 56-69 and 70-plus years, and those subgroups contained approximately 150, 30 and 60 TCR-sequenced participants, respectively.

The CDR3 regions of human TCRbeta chains were analyzed by immunosequencing. Per the authors' processing: Repertoire TCRs were matched against a reference library of SARS-CoV-2-specific TCRs generated with the MIRA antigen-specificity platform. Breadth meant the fraction of unique TCRs that were SARS-CoV-2-associated, whereas depth meant the fraction of total T cells that were SARS-CoV-2-associated. Using the MIRA data, each spike-specific TCR was assigned both to the spike region to which the TCR was reactive and to a CD4 or CD8 class. Log10-transformed breadth and depth values were compared by one-way ANOVA with Sidak's multiple comparisons tests. TCRdb obtained this table from immuneACCESS and retained in-frame rearrangements with V and J assigned. These tables miss some clones; where compared with another copy, unresolved V genes account for less than half of the shortfall, and the remainder is unexplained. V, J and clone size were drawn from that table, and D and trimming were deduced from the DNA. Here the sample has 46,000 or so clones; about nine tenths occur a single time. Over 30% of the sample rests with the top ten.

The study at large found these results: Nearly half of unique spike-specific TCRs reportedly recognized epitopes outside regions mutated in the B.1.351 and B.1.1.7 variants. The 56-69-year group was small, and its depth increase did not reach significance, likely because of low power. The vaccine-associated CD4 TCRs covered the entire spike protein, and the dominant responses fell in regions 160-218 and 743-854. No day 14 peak-response samples were available, so repertoires were characterized only after the peak T cell response. Conclusions about previously exposed vaccinees are limited because only six or seven AZD1222 recipients were SARS-CoV-2 seropositive at baseline. Participants were mostly white British, with more females than males. The authors suggested clonal diversity may have been underestimated. After two AZD1222 doses, spike-specific TCR breadth and depth were significantly higher than at day 0 and than in MenACWY recipients.

V and J are trimmed by 1 base and 4 bases, and the gene matches miss 8 bases of the junction. CDR1 and CDR2, per the germline V gene (reference sequence), are GTSNPN and SVGIG. From cysteine to phenylalanine, the CDR3 is 15 amino acids long. The entry retains the CDR3 DNA only, 45 bases that are in frame from base 1. The intended sense of this specimen's time point label: about 28 days (+/-7) after the second vaccine dose. AZD1222 recipients with second doses at about 4 weeks or about 12 weeks were pooled, because spike-specific TCR depth and breadth did not differ between schedules. The vaccinee samples were drawn from two UK trials, COV001 and COV002, one of which was a single-blind randomized controlled phase 2/3 trial testing AZD1222 (ChAdOx1 nCoV-19) in healthy adults. For TCRbeta chain sequencing, PBMC samples were collected from trial participants at day 0 and at day 28 after the second dose.

Concerning this clone itself: The antigen this receptor binds is unknown. No much larger clone is present one base from it, and per-base qualities are unavailable.

This TCR derives from an adult who received the AZD1222 COVID-19 vaccine. The sample here was peripheral blood, taken 28 days after the second AZD1222 dose. The chain is assembled from TRBV30 and TRBJ1-1, with 8 central nucleotides matching TRBD1. For the CDR3, the sequence is CAWSALDRGVTEAFF. The nucleotide sequence reads TGTGCCTGGAGTGCACTTGACAGGGGTGTCACTGAAGCTTTCTTT.